This T cell receptor (beta chain) comes out of a study of blood T cell repertoires in COVID-19. Original methodology: Researchers report that nucleated cell counts were estimated from reference gene primer amplification. Assay used: immunoSEQ multiplex PCR; TCRdb lists only in-frame clones, some missing. The DNA was the basis for D and trimming; V, J and clone size are from that table. Of about 310,000 clones listed, around nine tenths are singletons. This CDR3 spans 17 amino acids. Germline V gene data show CDR1 as KGHDR and CDR2 as SFDVKD. J lost 3 bases, V lost 3 bases, and 7 bases had no gene match.

The sequenced sample consisted of PBMCs or T cells enriched from blood (not recorded which). The TCR sequence derives from a man aged 55 to 70 who had recovered from COVID-19. The V call is TRBV24-1, the J call TRBJ2-1; 10 bases fit TRBD2. CDR3: CATSDLTSGGGYNEQFF. In nucleotides, the CDR3 is TGTGCCACCAGTGATCTAACGAGCGGGGGGGGCTACAATGAGCAGTTCTTC.